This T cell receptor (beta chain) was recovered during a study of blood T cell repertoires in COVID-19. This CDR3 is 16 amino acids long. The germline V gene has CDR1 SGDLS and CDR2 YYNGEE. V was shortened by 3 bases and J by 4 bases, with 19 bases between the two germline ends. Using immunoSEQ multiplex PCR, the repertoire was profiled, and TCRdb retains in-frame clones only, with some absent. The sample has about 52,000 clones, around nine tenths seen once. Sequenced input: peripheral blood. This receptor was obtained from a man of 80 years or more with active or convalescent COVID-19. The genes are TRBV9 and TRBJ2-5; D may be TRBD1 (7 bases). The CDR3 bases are TGTGCCAGCAGCGCGACGTTGAGGGGGCGGGGAGAGACCCAGTACTTC. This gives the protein CASSATLRGRGETQYF.